The 27 T cell receptor beta chains in this list originate from one sample, sequenced in a study of T cell repertoires in cytomegalovirus infection. No antigen has been identified for these receptors. TCRdb redid the calling of the reads with MiXCR, one entry per CDR3 protein. This table holds around 900,000 distinct CDR3 sequences, around 29% found once. Sequences were derived from cultured CD8+ T cells from PBMCs, sampled from culture after CMV antigen stimulation. These receptors were taken from a human donor in good health (CMV status not recorded). Some clones in this sample may be carry-over from other donors' samples.

This clonotype has at least ten counts. The rearrangement uses TRBV7-3 and TRBJ2-2; TRBD1 aligns across 7 bases. Germline CDR1 is SGHTA and CDR2 is FQGTGA. V trimming: 5 bases; J trimming: 0 bases; junction bases outside the gene matches: 3. The length of the CDR3 is 15 residues. CDR3 in amino acids: CASSLGQANTGELFF. CDR3 nucleotides: TGTGCCAGCAGCCTCGGACAGGCGAACACCGGGGAGCTGTTTTTT.

Many counts were recorded for this clonotype. This sequence joins TRBV7-8 and TRBJ2-5; D may be TRBD2 (6 bases). The CDR3 is made up of 16 amino acids. Trimming left V 5 bases short and J 0 bases short, with 16 bases between. CDR1 and CDR2 (germline): SGHVS, FQNEAQ. Here the CDR3 reads CASSPNLGTDQETQYF. The CDR3 bases are TGTGCCAGCAGCCCAAATCTGGGGACTGACCAAGAGACCCAGTACTTC.

The gene calls are TRBV5-6 and TRBJ2-2, with D maybe TRBD1 (5 bases). Trimming stripped 7 bases from V and 3 bases from J, with 16 bases between. Germline V gene lookup returns CDR1 SGHDT and CDR2 YYEEEE. The CDR3 runs 15 residues. CDR3 sequence reads: CASVRTKLDTGELFF. CDR3 nucleotide sequence: TGTGCCAGCGTCCGGACAAAGCTTGACACCGGGGAGCTGTTTTTT.

The rearrangement links TRBV27 to TRBJ2-3; D not resolved. Germline lookup yields CDR1 MNHEY and CDR2 SMNVEV (reference sequence). V shed 8 bases and J shed 0 bases, with 9 bases lying between them. CDR3 length equals 13 residues. In nucleotides, the CDR3 is TGTGCCAGCGGGGTGTATAGCACAGATACGCAGTATTTT. It is translated as CASGVYSTDTQYF.

The chain recombines TRBV27 with TRBJ2-1; no clear D gene. Germline V gives CDR1 MNHEY, CDR2 SMNVEV (reference sequence). CDR3 length: 13 residues. V lost 3 bases and J 6 bases, leaving 9 bases between the germline ends. The CDR3 DNA reads TGTGCCAGCAGTTTGAGCAAGGGCAATGAGCAGTTCTTC. Translated, it gives CASSLSKGNEQFF.

The chain couples TRBV27 to TRBJ2-5, with 15 bases that match TRBD2. The CDR3 has 17 amino acids. V was pared by 0 bases and J by 5 bases, with 4 bases of the junction left unmatched. Germline CDR1 MNHEY, CDR2 SMNVEV (reference sequence). The CDR3 DNA sequence: TGTGCCAGCAGTTTATCGGGACTAGCGGGGGGTCGGGAGACCCAGTACTTC. This codes for CASSLSGLAGGRETQYF.

This chain links TRBV7-6 with TRBJ1-5; TRBD1 is a possible D gene (5 bases). Trimming pared 5 bases from V and 3 bases from J, leaving 17 bases between. Germline CDR1 reads SGHVS; CDR2 reads FNYEAQ. The CDR3 has 16 amino acids. CDR3 sequence (DNA): TGTGCCAGCAGCCCTATCTCAGACAGCTTCAATCAGCCCCAGCATTTT. Its translation: CASSPISDSFNQPQHF. Variable domain in full (rest from reference TRBV7-6 and TRBJ1-5): GAGVSQSPRYKVTKRGQDVALRCDPISGHVSLYWYRQALGQGPEFLTYFNYEAQQDKSGLPNDRFSAERPEGSISTLTIQRTEQRDSAMYRCASSPISDSFNQPQHFGDGTRLSIL.

This clonotype has at least ten counts. The V gene is TRBV7-9, the J gene TRBJ1-1; D is unresolved. V lost 2 bases to trimming and J lost 0 bases, with 10 bases between them. CDR3 length: 15 amino acids. Germline values: CDR1 SEHNR, CDR2 FQNEAQ (reference sequence). This CDR3 reads CASSLLGRMNTEAFF. Here the CDR3 DNA reads TGTGCCAGCAGCTTACTCGGCAGGATGAACACTGAAGCTTTCTTT. Looking up the rest from reference TRBV7-9 and TRBJ1-1 gives the full variable domain: DTGVSQNPRHKITKRGQNVTFRCDPISEHNRLYWYRQTLGQGPEFLTYFQNEAQLEKSRLLSDRFSAERPKGSFSTLEIQRTEQGDSAMYLCASSLLGRMNTEAFFGQGTRLTVV.

The sample holds a few counts of this clonotype. The rearrangement links TRBV4-1 to TRBJ2-3; 8 bases map to TRBD2. With 1 base clipped from V and 0 bases from J, the junction kept 12 bases outside the gene matches. The CDR3 has 19 residues. CDR1 is MGHRA, CDR2 YSYEKL, per germline. The CDR3 sequence is CASSQVGSGGLSSTDTQYF. Written as DNA, the CDR3 is TGCGCCAGCAGCCAAGTAGGGAGCGGGGGATTATCTAGCACAGATACGCAGTATTTT.

At least ten counts were recorded for this clonotype. The V gene is TRBV12-3 or TRBV12-4, the J gene TRBJ2-3; D uncertain. CDR3 length: 12 amino acids. Trimming removed 1 base at V and 6 bases at J, with 5 bases between. The CDR3 DNA reads as TGTGCCAGCAGTTTAGGGTTGGATACGCAGTATTTT. It codes for CASSLGLDTQYF.

In this sample, this clonotype turned up many times. The chain couples TRBV28 to TRBJ1-2; D unresolved. CDR1 MDHEN and CDR2 SYDVKM come from the germline V gene. The CDR3 totals 13 residues. Trimming took 10 bases from V and 2 from J, leaving 14 bases between them. The CDR3 DNA follows: TGTGCCATTAACGGGTGGGGAAACTATGGCTACACCTTC. It is translated as CAINGWGNYGYTF.

This chain links TRBV7-9 with TRBJ2-3; D is perhaps TRBD2 (6 bases). This CDR3 region has 14 residues. Deletions cut 5 bases from V and 1 base from J, with 10 bases between. Germline CDR1 SEHNR, CDR2 FQNEAQ (reference sequence). The CDR3 is CASSGGMGTDTQYF. The CDR3 nucleotides are TGTGCCAGCAGCGGGGGGATGGGCACAGATACGCAGTATTTT.

This chain links TRBV5-1 with TRBJ2-2, with 7 positions matching TRBD2. CDR1 is SGHRS, CDR2 YFSETQ, per germline. This CDR3 is built from 18 residues. With 6 bases clipped from V and 6 bases from J, the junction kept 20 bases outside the gene matches. CDR3 DNA sequence: TGCGCCAGCAACCTCGGGGGGATGACCGATCGGGGCCCCGGGGAGCTGTTTTTT. Its translation: CASNLGGMTDRGPGELFF.

The chain combines TRBV9 with TRBJ1-5; maybe TRBD1 (6 bases). V was shortened by 4 bases and J by 5 bases, with 19 bases between the two germline ends. This CDR3 has 16 amino acids. Looked up from germline, CDR1 is SGDLS and CDR2 is YYNGEE. The CDR3: CASSPSPGTNYQPQHF. The CDR3 nucleotides read TGTGCCAGCAGCCCATCCCCCGGGACAAATTATCAGCCCCAGCATTTT.

V and J are TRBV7-6 and TRBJ2-2; 9 nucleotides match TRBD1. Germline V gene sequence: CDR1 SGHVS, CDR2 FNYEAQ. J was trimmed by 2 bases and V by 5 bases; bases with no gene match: 6. CDR3 size: 16 residues. In DNA form, the CDR3 reads TGTGCCAGCAGCCGAAGGGACAGGGCCAACACCGGGGAGCTGTTTTTT. Translated: CASSRRDRANTGELFF.

This clonotype showed up just once. This sequence joins TRBV6-2 or TRBV6-3 and TRBJ2-7; a possible D gene is TRBD2 (5 bases). The CDR3 length is 14 residues. V lost 2 bases, J lost 3 bases, and 11 bases lay in between. Germline V gene sequence: CDR1 MNHEY, CDR2 SVGEGT. CDR3 bases: TGTGCCAGCAGTTACCAAGGCGACTACTACGAGCAGTACTTC. Its protein is CASSYQGDYYEQYF.

This clonotype was seen only a few times. The gene calls are TRBV6-5 and TRBJ2-3; a weak D match, TRBD2 (5 bases). The CDR3 length is 16 residues. Germline V gives CDR1 MNHEY, CDR2 SVGAGI. V was clipped by 0 bases and J by 2 bases, with 12 bases between them. The CDR3 is CASSYSIGRSTDTQYF. In DNA, the CDR3 is TGTGCCAGCAGTTACTCGATAGGGAGATCCACAGATACGCAGTATTTT.

This clonotype was picked up a small number of times. The V call is TRBV6-5, the J call TRBJ1-5, with a possible D match to TRBD1 (6 bases). V gave up 4 bases and J gave up 3 bases, with 13 bases separating them. There are 15 residues in the CDR3. CDR1 is MNHEY and CDR2 is SVGAGI in the germline V gene. CDR3 residues: CASSSQGGFNQPQHF. CDR3 DNA: TGTGCCAGCAGTTCGCAAGGGGGGTTCAATCAGCCCCAGCATTTT.

This sequence joins TRBV2 and TRBJ1-4; possible D gene TRBD1, 5 bases. CDR3 length: 13 amino acids. CDR1 is SNHLY and CDR2 is FYNNEI in the germline V gene. V lost 9 bases, J lost 7 bases, and 15 bases lay in between. The CDR3: CARGRDDGEKLFF. The CDR3 region has the DNA TGTGCCAGGGGGAGGGACGACGGTGAAAAACTGTTTTTT.

This clonotype has ten or more counts. The chain carries TRBV11-3 and TRBJ2-3; TRBD2 matches at 7 bases. The CDR3 covers 14 residues. The V and J ends lost 6 bases and 0 bases, in that order; junction bases with no gene match: 3. Germline CDR1 SGHNT, CDR2 YENEEA. The CDR3 loop is CASRRGGSTDTQYF. In DNA, the CDR3 is TGTGCCAGCAGACGCGGGGGAAGCACAGATACGCAGTATTTT. The variable domain in full, completed from reference TRBV11-3 and TRBJ2-3, reads EAGVVQSPRYKIIEKKQPVAFWCNPISGHNTLYWYLQNLGQGPELLIRYENEEAVDDSQLPKDRFSAERLKGVDSTLKIQPAELGDSAVYLCASRRGGSTDTQYFGPGTRLTVL.

This clonotype was seen a few times. The V gene is TRBV20-1, the J gene TRBJ2-2, with D unresolved. The CDR3 contains 10 residues. Germline assignment: CDR1 DFQATT and CDR2 SNEGSKA (reference sequence). V lost 1 base and J lost 8, with 2 bases in between. The CDR3 DNA reads TGCAGTGCTAGAGTGGGGGAGCTGTTTTTT. This translates into CSARVGELFF.

With respect to this clonotype: Compared with germline, one end of the junction differs, possibly owing to a read error. The gene calls are TRBV6-5 and TRBJ2-5; tentative D call: TRBD2 (5 bases). Germline CDR1 and CDR2: MNHEY and SVGAGI. The CDR3 runs to 14 residues. The CDR3 loop is CAGSEESLEGTQYF. In DNA, the CDR3 is TGTGCCGGCAGTGAAGAAAGCCTCGAGGGGACCCAGTACTTC.

The gene calls are TRBV27 and TRBJ2-5; 8 bases line up with TRBD1. The CDR3 runs to 17 residues. V lost 3 bases, J lost 3 bases, and 12 bases stayed unmatched. Germline V gene sequence: CDR1 MNHEY, CDR2 SMNVEV (reference sequence). DNA of the CDR3: TGTGCCAGCAGTTTTTCAACCCGGACAGGGAAAGAAGAGACCCAGTACTTC. This codes for CASSFSTRTGKEETQYF.

A few counts support this clonotype. This rearrangement joins TRBV7-3 to TRBJ2-2, with 10 bases that match TRBD1. Germline lookup yields CDR1 SGHTA and CDR2 FQGTGA. V lost 4 bases and J lost 5; bases outside the gene matches: 7. The CDR3 loop spans 16 amino acids. The CDR3 bases are TGTGCCAGCAGCTGGGACAGGGGCCCGGGGACCGGGGAGCTGTTTTTT. Amino acids: CASSWDRGPGTGELFF.

The chain links TRBV10-3 to TRBJ2-3; the match to TRBD2 covers 12 bases. Germline V gives CDR1 ENHRY, CDR2 SYGVKD. J lost 2 bases, V lost 6 bases, and 6 bases had no gene match. The CDR3 is 16 residues long. CDR3 residues: CAIRIGLAGFTDTQYF. The CDR3 bases are TGTGCCATCAGGATAGGACTAGCGGGGTTCACAGATACGCAGTATTTT.

This clonotype was observed a few times. A read error may account for a junction end that differs from germline. The chain is built from TRBV4-2 and TRBJ1-2; D possibly corresponds to TRBD1 (6 bases). Germline V CDR1 and CDR2: LGHNA, YNFKEQ. The CDR3 is 15 residues long. The CDR3 region is CASSQGQGKDYGYTF. CDR3 coding DNA: TGTGCCAGCAGCCAAGGGCAGGGGAAGGACTACGGCTACACCTTC.

This clonotype was observed at least ten times. The V and J genes are TRBV7-8 and TRBJ2-7, with 10 bases lining up with TRBD1. The trim removed 3 bases at V and 5 bases at J, leaving 7 bases unmatched. The germline V gene encodes CDR1 SGHVS and CDR2 FQNEAQ. The length of the CDR3 is 15 residues. The CDR3 sequence is CASSLSVTGGNEQYV. In DNA form, the CDR3 reads TGTGCCAGCAGCTTGTCTGTGACAGGGGGCAACGAGCAGTACGTC.